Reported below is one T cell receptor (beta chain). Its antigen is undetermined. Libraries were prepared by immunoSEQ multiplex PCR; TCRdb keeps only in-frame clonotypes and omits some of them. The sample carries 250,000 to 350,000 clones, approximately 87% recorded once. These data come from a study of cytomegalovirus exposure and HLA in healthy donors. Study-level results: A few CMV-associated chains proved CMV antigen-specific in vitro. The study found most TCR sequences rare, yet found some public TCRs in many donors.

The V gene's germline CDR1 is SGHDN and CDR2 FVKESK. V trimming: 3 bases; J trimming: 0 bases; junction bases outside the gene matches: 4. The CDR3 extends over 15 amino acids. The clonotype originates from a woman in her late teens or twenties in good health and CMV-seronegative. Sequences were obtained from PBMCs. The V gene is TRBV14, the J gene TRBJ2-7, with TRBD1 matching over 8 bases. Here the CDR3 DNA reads TGTGCCAGCAGCCACGGACAGGGCATCTCCTACGAGCAGTACTTC. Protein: CASSHGQGISYEQYF.